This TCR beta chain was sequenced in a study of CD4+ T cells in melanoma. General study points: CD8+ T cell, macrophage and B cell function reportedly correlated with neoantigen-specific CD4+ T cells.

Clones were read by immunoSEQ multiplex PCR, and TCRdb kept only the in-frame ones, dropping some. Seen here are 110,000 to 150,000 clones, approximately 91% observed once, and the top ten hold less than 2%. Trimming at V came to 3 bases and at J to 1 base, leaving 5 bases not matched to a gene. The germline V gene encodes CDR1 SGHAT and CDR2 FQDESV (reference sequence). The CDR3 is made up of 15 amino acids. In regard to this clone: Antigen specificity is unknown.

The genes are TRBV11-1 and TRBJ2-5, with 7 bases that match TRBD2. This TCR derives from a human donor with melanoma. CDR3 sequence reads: CASSFQGLSQETQYF. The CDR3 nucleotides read TGTGCCAGCAGCTTTCAGGGACTAAGCCAAGAGACCCAGTACTTC.